These 28 T cell receptor beta chains were all obtained from the same sample, sequenced in a study of blood T cell repertoires in COVID-19. Assay used: immunoSEQ multiplex PCR; TCRdb lists only in-frame clones, some missing. The repertoire includes 350,000 to 400,000 clones, approximately 86% of them detected once, and roughly 7.2% sits in the top ten. The sequenced sample consisted of peripheral blood. Every receptor here comes from a woman aged 55 to 70 with COVID-19, enrolled during active disease.

This chain uses TRBV7-6 with TRBJ1-1; TRBD1 is a possible D gene (5 bases). The germline CDR1 and CDR2 sequences are SGHVS and FNYEAQ. Trimming shortened V by 4 bases and J by 1 base, and 7 bases separated the two germline ends. CDR3 length: 13 residues. The CDR3 is CASSSQENTEAFF. As DNA, the CDR3 is TGTGCCAGCAGCTCACAGGAGAACACTGAAGCTTTCTTT.

CDR3 protein: CASSRQGAVTEAFF. CDR3 sequence (DNA): TGTGCCAGCAGTCGCCAGGGGGCAGTCACTGAAGCTTTCTTT. The genes are TRBV4-2 and TRBJ1-1, with 8 bases aligning to TRBD1. From germline, CDR1 is LGHNA and CDR2 YNFKEQ. V shed 6 bases, J shed 4 bases, and the junction held 7 bases outside the gene matches. This CDR3 contains 14 residues.

The chain recombines TRBV7-6 with TRBJ2-7, with TRBD2 identical over 7 bases. CDR3 size: 14 residues. Germline V gene data show CDR1 as SGHVS and CDR2 as FNYEAQ. J gave up 2 bases and V 1 base, and 2 bases lay outside the gene matches. In DNA form, the CDR3 reads TGTGCCAGCAGCTTAGGGGGGGGGACCTACGAGCAGTACTTC. It encodes CASSLGGGTYEQYF.

This chain joins TRBV11-2 and TRBJ2-1; D is ambiguous. From germline, CDR1 is SGHAT and CDR2 FQNNGV. Trimming pared 1 base from V and 9 bases from J, leaving 10 bases between. This CDR3 region has 13 residues. This CDR3 reads CASSLGGWREQFF. CDR3 in DNA: TGTGCCAGCAGCTTAGGAGGATGGCGTGAGCAGTTCTTC.

The chain employs TRBV9 and TRBJ2-1; 10 bases match TRBD2. CDR3 length equals 15 residues. The ends lost 4 bases at V and 9 bases at J; junction bases unmatched: 10. Germline CDR1 SGDLS, CDR2 YYNGEE. The CDR3 region is CASSPRSGGAGEQFF. The CDR3, as DNA: TGTGCCAGCAGCCCAAGGAGCGGGGGGGCTGGTGAGCAGTTCTTC.

V and J are TRBV11-1 and TRBJ2-2; TRBD1 is a possible D gene (5 bases). CDR1 SGHAT and CDR2 FQDESV come from the germline V gene (reference sequence). This CDR3 spans 12 amino acids. The V gene lost 4 bases and the J gene lost 13 bases, with 13 bases spanning the gap. The CDR3 nucleotides are TGTGCCAGCAGCTCGCCAGGGAAGTGGCTGTTTTTT. It encodes CASSSPGKWLFF.

The chain employs TRBV2 and TRBJ1-1; D is perhaps TRBD1 (6 bases). Looked up from germline, CDR1 is SNHLY and CDR2 is FYNNEI. The CDR3 is 12 residues long. V gave up 2 bases and J gave up 10 bases, with 11 bases separating them. In nucleotides, the CDR3 is TGTGCCAGCAGTGAACGGGGGGCGGCAGCTTTCTTT. Its translation is CASSERGAAAFF.

The chain is built from TRBV11-2 and TRBJ2-7; weak D call: TRBD1 (6 bases). The CDR3 consists of 14 residues. Germline V gives CDR1 SGHAT, CDR2 FQNNGV. V lost 6 bases, J lost 3 bases, and 15 bases lay in between. In nucleotides, the CDR3 is TGTGCCAGCAGAACCTCAGGACAGAGCTACGAGCAGTACTTC. As protein: CASRTSGQSYEQYF.

The chain links TRBV5-1 to TRBJ2-1, with 9 bases aligning to TRBD1. This CDR3 region has 22 residues. With V trimmed by 2 bases and J by 3 bases, 24 bases remained unmatched. Germline-derived CDR1 and CDR2 are SGHRS and YFSETQ. CDR3 coding DNA: TGCGCCAGCAGCTTTAATGACTCACCCGGGACAGGGCATCATCTACACTACAATGAGCAGTTCTTC. This encodes CASSFNDSPGTGHHLHYNEQFF.

In regard to this clone: Other DNA sequences in this sample translate to the same CDR3. The chain employs TRBV5-1 and TRBJ1-1; D not certain. The germline gives CDR1 SGHRS, CDR2 YFSETQ. Trimming removed 5 bases from V and 0 bases from J, with 8 bases in between. The CDR3 is made up of 13 amino acids. The CDR3 sequence: CASSPTMNTEAFF. DNA of the CDR3: TGCGCCAGCAGTCCGACTATGAACACTGAAGCTTTCTTT.

J is TRBJ2-3 and V is TRBV10-1, with D perhaps TRBD2 (5 bases). The V and J ends lost 6 bases and 4 bases respectively, with 11 bases between them. This CDR3 has 13 residues. CDR1 WNHNN and CDR2 SYGVQD come from the germline V gene (reference sequence). The CDR3 spells CASRDERADTQYF. DNA of the CDR3: TGCGCCAGCAGGGATGAGAGGGCAGATACGCAGTATTTT.

The table lists this clone with a few counts. The chain combines TRBV27 with TRBJ1-2; 8 bases align to TRBD1. V lost 1 base and J lost 4; bases outside the gene matches: 8. Germline lookup yields CDR1 MNHEY and CDR2 SMNVEV (reference sequence). CDR3 size: 16 residues. The chain's CDR3 is CASSLLPRQGTYGYTF. CDR3 sequence (DNA): TGTGCCAGCAGTTTATTACCCCGACAGGGGACCTATGGCTACACCTTC.

The V and J genes are TRBV5-1 and TRBJ1-3; 10 positions match TRBD1. Germline CDR1 reads SGHRS; CDR2 reads YFSETQ. Losses at the gene ends were 4 bases for V and 4 bases for J; bases not matched to a gene: 2. The CDR3 extends over 14 amino acids. CDR3 coding DNA: TGCGCCAGCAGCGGGGACAGGGGAGGAAACACCATATATTTT. Protein sequence: CASSGDRGGNTIYF.

The chain employs TRBV7-2 and TRBJ2-7; 9 nucleotides align to TRBD2. Germline CDR1 SGHTA, CDR2 FQGNSA. With 3 bases clipped from V and 0 bases from J, the junction kept 6 bases outside the gene matches. The CDR3 sequence is 16 residues long. The CDR3 coding sequence is TGTGCCAGCAGCTTTCCGGCGGGGGGGTCCTCCTACGAGCAGTACTTC. Translated, it gives CASSFPAGGSSYEQYF. Based on the CDR3 plus reference TRBV7-2 and TRBJ2-7, the full variable domain is GAGVSQSPSNKVTEKGKDVELRCDPISGHTALYWYRQSLGQGLEFLIYFQGNSAPDKSGLPSDRFSAERTGGSVSTLTIQRTQQEDSAVYLCASSFPAGGSSYEQYFGPGTRLTVT.

J is TRBJ1-5 and V is TRBV19, with 7 bases lining up with TRBD1. The CDR3 sequence is 16 residues long. V was clipped by 5 bases and J by 1 base; unmatched bases: 8. Germline values: CDR1 LNHDA, CDR2 SQIVND (reference sequence). The CDR3 reads CASSADRVLSNQPQHF. The CDR3 coding sequence is TGTGCCAGTAGTGCCGACAGGGTGTTAAGCAATCAGCCCCAGCATTTT.

The chain is built from TRBV4-2 and TRBJ1-4, with D tentatively TRBD1 (6 bases). Germline V lookup: CDR1 LGHNA, CDR2 YNFKEQ. V was trimmed by 0 bases and J by 10 bases, leaving 18 bases between them. This CDR3 is 16 amino acids long. Here the CDR3 reads CASSQEAGATPVKLFF. For the CDR3, the DNA is TGTGCCAGCAGCCAAGAGGCAGGGGCGACCCCAGTAAAACTGTTTTTT.

This chain joins TRBV5-4 and TRBJ2-5; D might be TRBD2 (6 bases). The CDR3 has 14 amino acids. Per germline, CDR1 SGHNT and CDR2 YYREEE (reference sequence). Trimming pared 2 bases from V and 1 base from J, leaving 9 bases between. CDR3 coding DNA: TGTGCCAGCAGCTTCGGGGGTGGCCAAGAGACCCAGTACTTC. Amino acid sequence: CASSFGGGQETQYF.

This clone was counted only a few times. The chain carries TRBV1 and TRBJ2-7; the table's TRBD1 call for D was not verified on the DNA. TRBV1 is classified as a pseudogene. The CDR3 is 13 amino acids. The CDR3 loop reads CTSSQERGYEQYF. CDR3 DNA: TGCACCAGCAGCCAAGAAAGGGGGTACGAGCAGTACTTC.

The chain employs TRBV3-1 (or the pseudogene TRBV3-2) and TRBJ2-5; D is possibly TRBD1 (5 bases). The CDR3 runs 16 residues. Trimming shortened V by 1 base and J by 2 bases, and 14 bases separated the two germline ends. The germline CDR1 and CDR2 sequences are LGHDT and YNNKEL (reference sequence). The DNA of the CDR3 is TGTGCCAGCAGCCAAGCATTAGCACGGACACAAGAGACCCAGTACTTC. It yields the protein CASSQALARTQETQYF.

V and J are TRBV19 and TRBJ2-1; 10 bases fit TRBD2. CDR3 length: 17 amino acids. The germline V gene encodes CDR1 LNHDA and CDR2 SQIVND (reference sequence). V lost 6 bases to trimming and J lost 8 bases; unmatched junction nucleotides: 16. CDR3 in DNA: TGTGCCAGTAGCGGGTCCGGGCTTAGCGGGGGGCAGGATGAGCAGTTCTTC. Amino acid sequence: CASSGSGLSGGQDEQFF.

The rearrangement links TRBV3-1 (or the pseudogene TRBV3-2) to TRBJ2-3, with D possibly TRBD1 on 6 matching bases. The V end lost 2 bases, the J end lost 4 bases, and 16 bases lay between the germline ends. Germline V gene lookup returns CDR1 LGHDT and CDR2 YNNKEL (reference sequence). The CDR3 is made up of 16 amino acids. The CDR3 reads CASSQLGAGASDTQYF. The CDR3 DNA sequence: TGTGCCAGCAGCCAACTGGGGGCCGGGGCCTCAGATACGCAGTATTTT.

V is TRBV18 and J is TRBJ1-4; D remains unclear. Trimming removed 1 base at V and 2 bases at J, with 8 bases between. This CDR3 contains 15 residues. CDR1 is KGHSH and CDR2 is LQKENI in the germline V gene. The CDR3 DNA is TGTGCCAGCTCACCACGGCAGAACACTAATGAAAAACTGTTTTTT. It codes for CASSPRQNTNEKLFF.

This clone showed up just once. The gene calls are TRBV7-9 and TRBJ1-1; 9 bases map to TRBD1. The CDR3 contains 16 residues. CDR1 is SEHNR, CDR2 FQNEAQ, per germline (reference sequence). The V and J ends lost 5 bases and 5 bases, in that order; junction bases with no gene match: 12. The CDR3 nucleotides read TGTGCCAGCAGCCAGGACAGGGGCCAGGGGAAGACTGAAGCTTTCTTT. This encodes CASSQDRGQGKTEAFF.

This chain connects TRBV9 to TRBJ1-2, with TRBD1 matching over 7 bases. The germline V gene encodes CDR1 SGDLS and CDR2 YYNGEE. The length of the CDR3 is 18 residues. V shed 1 base and J 4 bases; nucleotides not matched to a gene: 16. CDR3 sequence reads: CASSVNRDREGGAYGYTF. The CDR3 coding sequence is TGTGCCAGCAGCGTAAATCGGGACCGGGAAGGGGGCGCCTATGGCTACACCTTC.

This chain connects TRBV6-6 to TRBJ1-2; D is perhaps TRBD1 (6 bases). V gave up 5 bases and J gave up 2 bases, with 18 bases separating them. Germline V gene data show CDR1 as MNHNY and CDR2 as SVGAGI (reference sequence). The CDR3 covers 16 residues. The CDR3 region has the DNA TGTGCCAGCAGTCAGCAGAGGACAGTCGCAAACTATGGCTACACCTTC. Its translation: CASSQQRTVANYGYTF.

The rearrangement links TRBV6-2 or TRBV6-3 to TRBJ2-4; 12 bases are a match to TRBD2. The V and J ends lost 6 bases and 3 bases, in that order; junction bases with no gene match: 15. This CDR3 contains 19 residues. Germline CDR1 and CDR2: MNHEY and SVGEGT. CDR3 protein: CASSPPPSGGAFGKNIQYF. The CDR3, as DNA: TGTGCCAGCAGCCCACCCCCTAGCGGGGGGGCTTTTGGCAAAAACATTCAGTACTTC.

V gene TRBV6-2 or TRBV6-3 combines with J gene TRBJ1-5, with 9 bases identical to TRBD1. Germline V lookup: CDR1 MNHEY, CDR2 SVGEGT. The CDR3 is 17 residues long. After removal of 3 bases from V and 0 bases from J, the junction contained 6 bases not matched to a gene. The CDR3 DNA follows: TGTGCCAGCAGTTATCTTGGACAGGGGCATAGCAATCAGCCCCAGCATTTT. Its translation is CASSYLGQGHSNQPQHF.

This chain links TRBV5-6 with TRBJ2-7, with TRBD1 as a possible D gene (5 bases). The length of the CDR3 is 12 residues. Per the germline V gene, CDR1 is SGHDT and CDR2 is YYEEEE. Trimming removed 7 bases at V and 5 bases at J, with 13 bases between. In DNA form, the CDR3 reads TGTGCCAGCCGTTTTGCAGGGAACGAGCAGTACTTC. As protein: CASRFAGNEQYF.